This TCR beta chain was found in a study of T cell responses to AZD1222 COVID-19 vaccine. The V and J ends lost 5 bases and 1 base respectively, with 17 bases between them. CDR3 length: 16 amino acids. Germline lookup yields CDR1 LNHDA and CDR2 SQIVND (reference sequence). General study findings and limits: Spike-specific TCR breadth and depth rose after two AZD1222 doses.

Only in-frame clones appear in the TCRdb table, and some are missing; sequencing was by immunoSEQ multiplex PCR. The table includes about 180,000 clones, around 88% detected once. Worth noting for this clone: The target antigen is unknown.

The V and J genes are TRBV19 and TRBJ1-2; no firm D call. This sequence originates from an adult in good health. Here the sequenced sample was peripheral blood, taken on day 0 of AZD1222 vaccination. The DNA of the CDR3 is TGTGCCAGTAGTTTGGCTGGGTGGGATGGTAACTATGGCTACACCTTC. Encoded protein: CASSLAGWDGNYGYTF. Filled out from reference TRBV19 and TRBJ1-2, the complete variable domain reads DGGITQSPKYLFRKEGQNVTLSCEQNLNHDAMYWYRQDPGQGLRLIYYSQIVNDFQKGDIAEGYSVSREKKESFPLTVTSAQKNPTAFYLCASSLAGWDGNYGYTFGSGTRLTVV.